This T cell receptor beta chain was sequenced in a study of preoperative IRX-2 immunotherapy in early breast cancer. Germline trimming cut 2 bases from V and 6 bases from J; bases unmatched to any gene: 5. The CDR3 is 14 amino acids. Germline-derived CDR1 and CDR2 are MNHEY and SVGAGI. Treatment given: preoperative locoregional IRX-2 cytokine immunotherapy. TCRdb keeps only in-frame clones here, not all; method: immunoSEQ multiplex PCR. This sample has around 40,000 clones; about 94% occur once, and the top ten carry around 1.6%. This clonotype was obtained from a human donor with breast cancer. This chain connects TRBV6-5 to TRBJ2-7; 9 nucleotides line up with TRBD2. Sample: tumor tissue, taken after IRX-2 immunotherapy. This CDR3 reads CASSYVGGGGEQYF. CDR3 in DNA: TGTGCCAGCAGTTACGTCGGCGGGGGGGGCGAGCAGTACTTC.